A selection of T cell receptor beta chains follows, all from one sample in a study of control samples from healthy donors and cancer patients. Data came from immunoSEQ multiplex PCR; TCRdb stores just in-frame clones and leaves some out. This repertoire shows 120,000 to 150,000 clones, roughly 92% found once; its top ten account for around 11%. The sample comprised blood. These receptors were taken from a man under 40 in good health. Both conserved end residues are part of each CDR3. Where a row states a size, it is once, few, many or the class of an expanded clone; other rows omit it.

once TRBV28 CASSGRDKPSYEQYF
NA TRBV30 CAWGVGVMKETQYF
NA TRBV6-5 CASSYRDGTTDTQYF
NA TRBV28 CASSSGLSYNEQFF
NA TRBV7-3 CASSLPVQDTEAFF
NA TRBV11-2 CASRAIRTAVKYGYTF
NA TRBV5-1 CASSLQSLGGTEAFF
NA TRBV19 CASSISSGGYTF
NA TRBV5-6 CASSLLTSVLSTDTQYF
NA TRBV3-1/TRBV3-2 CASSQGTGGGGGYTF
NA TRBV21-1 CASIAGGTGGSYNSPLHF
once TRBV19 CASSIDHRLNTEAFF
NA TRBV7-9 CASSTPSGASDTQYF
NA TRBV27 CASSYTAHNEQFF
NA TRBV5-4 CASSSASAYNEQFF
NA TRBV11-3 CASSLDTLETQYF
NA TRBV5-1 CASSLAGGAEAFF
NA TRBV3-1/TRBV3-2 CASSTSTGRAEAFF
NA TRBV11-2 CASSLTVHEQYF
NA TRBV27 CASSLSSYAGYEQYF
NA TRBV5-1 CASSLGVGVSGNTIYF
NA TRBV30 CAWSVLNDASPLHF
NA TRBV28 CASSFEDIPSSGNTIYF
NA TRBV19 CATGQYSNQPQHF
NA TRBV19 CASSITGTEETQYF
NA TRBV27 CASSLLGQGFETQYF
NA TRBV19 CASSMGGAVAEAFF
NA TRBV20-1 CSASQIWAPNYGYTF
NA TRBV15 CATSRSGTLEETQYF
NA TRBV28 CASSLSGGFSQPQHF
NA TRBV6-5 CASTPLTSAAYEQYF
NA TRBV6-2/TRBV6-3 CASSYSGTGEMNTEAFF
NA TRBV7-2 CASSSTGDYGYTF
NA TRBV18 CASSPRSGVDGYTF
NA TRBV19 CASSPPVGSHNEQFF
NA TRBV19 CASSTLPGQVNYEQYF
NA TRBV13 CASSSPVAATYNEQFF
NA TRBV5-1 CASSLVARTSGQETQYF
NA TRBV5-4 CASSLDPSGAYNEQFF
NA TRBV6-4 CASSVAGGRNEQFF
once TRBV11-2 CASSLAGTGLQETQYF
NA TRBV28 CASRDRQTNQPQHF
few TRBV5-4 CAIETGRGYGYTF
few TRBV5-1 CASSSGLGWGGYNEQFF
NA TRBV28 CASRQGGEGQPQHF
NA TRBV28 CASYPSGTSYNEQFF